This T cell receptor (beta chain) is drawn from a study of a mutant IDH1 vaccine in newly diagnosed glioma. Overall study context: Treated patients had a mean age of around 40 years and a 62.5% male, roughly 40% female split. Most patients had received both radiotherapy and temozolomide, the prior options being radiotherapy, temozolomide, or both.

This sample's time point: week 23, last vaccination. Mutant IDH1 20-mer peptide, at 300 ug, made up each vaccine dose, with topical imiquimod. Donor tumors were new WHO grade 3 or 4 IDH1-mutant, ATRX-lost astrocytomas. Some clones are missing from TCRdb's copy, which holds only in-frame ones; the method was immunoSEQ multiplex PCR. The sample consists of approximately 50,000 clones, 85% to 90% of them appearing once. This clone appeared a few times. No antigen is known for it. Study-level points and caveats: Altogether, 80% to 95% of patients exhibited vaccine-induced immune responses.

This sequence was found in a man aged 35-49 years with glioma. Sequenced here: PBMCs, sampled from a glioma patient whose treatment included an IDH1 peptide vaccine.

In nucleotides, the CDR3 is TGTGCCACCAGCAGAGCCGACAGGGTAGGGGAAAAACTGTTTTTT. Its translation is CATSRADRVGEKLFF. This sequence joins TRBV15 and TRBJ1-4; 7 positions match TRBD1. Germline CDR1 and CDR2: LNHNV and YYDKDF (reference sequence). The V segment lost 1 base and the J segment 8 bases; nucleotides outside the gene matches: 7. This CDR3 is built from 15 residues.